The T cell receptor (beta chain) under discussion was sequenced for a study of blood T cell repertoires in COVID-19. Study background: Acute and convalescent COVID-19 specimens originated in the United States, Italy and Spain.

The CDR3 loop spans 19 amino acids. The ends lost 0 bases at V and 2 bases at J; junction bases unmatched: 11. Germline CDR1 LGHDT, CDR2 YNNKEL (reference sequence). As handled by the study authors: Amplification from reference gene primers served as the basis for estimated nucleated cell counts. TCRdb keeps only in-frame clones here, not all; method: immunoSEQ multiplex PCR. That table supplies the V and J calls and clone size; D and trimming were determined from the DNA. The sample has hundreds of thousands of clones, roughly 90% seen once. Sequenced material: PBMCs or T cells enriched from blood (not recorded which). This receptor was taken from a woman in her twenties or thirties who had been exposed to COVID-19. The gene calls are TRBV3-1 (or the pseudogene TRBV3-2) and TRBJ2-5, with 11 nucleotides matching TRBD2. DNA for the CDR3: TGTGCCAGCAGCCAAGATAGGGCTAGCGGGGGGTATAGTCAAGAGACCCAGTACTTC. The encoded protein is CASSQDRASGGYSQETQYF.